This T cell receptor (beta chain) appears in the sequencing data of a study of shared clonotypes between healthy human individuals. Per the original data handling: ImmunoSEQ only sent back junction sequences with no quality scores, so filtering was done differently. Generated by immunoSEQ multiplex PCR, the TCRdb table keeps only in-frame clones and is missing some. That table gives V, J and clone size, and the DNA gave D and trimming. The table has millions of clones, roughly 94% seen once. This clone came up once. Antigen: not known. Study-level findings and limits: Relative to clonotypes present in all four donors, those not shared had lower generation probabilities. The study generally estimated greater richness for naive than memory subsets.

Naive CD8 cells lacked CD45RO, underwent positive selection for CCR7 and left out terminally differentiated effector memory CD45RA+ cells. V was pared by 4 bases and J by 1 base, with 5 bases between. Germline V gene lookup returns CDR1 SGHRS and CDR2 YFSETQ. CDR3 size: 12 residues. This rearrangement joins TRBV5-1 to TRBJ1-1; D call uncertain. Material for sequencing was naive CD8+ T cells sorted from blood. The source of this sequence is a man aged 18 to 29 in good health. CDR3 sequence reads: CASSTTNTEAFF. The CDR3, as DNA: TGCGCCAGCAGCACAACGAACACTGAAGCTTTCTTT.